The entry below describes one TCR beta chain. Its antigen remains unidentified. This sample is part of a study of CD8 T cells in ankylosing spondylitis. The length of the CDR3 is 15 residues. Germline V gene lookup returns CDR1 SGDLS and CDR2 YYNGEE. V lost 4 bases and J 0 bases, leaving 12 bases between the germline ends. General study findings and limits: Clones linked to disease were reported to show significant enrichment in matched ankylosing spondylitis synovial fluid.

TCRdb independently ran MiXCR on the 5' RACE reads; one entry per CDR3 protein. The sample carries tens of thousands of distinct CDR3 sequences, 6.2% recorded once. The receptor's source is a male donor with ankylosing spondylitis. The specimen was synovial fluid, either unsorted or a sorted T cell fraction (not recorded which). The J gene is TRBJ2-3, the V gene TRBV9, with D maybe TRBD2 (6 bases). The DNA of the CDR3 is TGTGCCAGCAGCCTGGGACTCTATAGCACAGATACGCAGTATTTT. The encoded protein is CASSLGLYSTDTQYF.